What follows are 26 T cell receptor beta chains derived from one specimen sequenced in a study of cytotoxic CD8 clonotypes in ibrutinib-treated CLL. The method was immunoSEQ multiplex PCR; TCRdb's version includes in-frame clones alone and lacks a portion of them. The sample lists 55,000 to 60,000 clones; 54% were seen once. The material sequenced was PBMCs, taken at disease progression, from a patient treated with ibrutinib. The receptors derive from a human donor with chronic lymphocytic leukemia.

V usage is TRBV6-5 and J usage is TRBJ2-7, with D uncertain. Germline loops: CDR1 MNHEY, CDR2 SVGAGI. The CDR3 covers 15 residues. Deletions cut 0 bases from V and 2 bases from J, with 11 bases between. The CDR3 here is CASSYSQTLPYEQYF. In DNA, the CDR3 is TGTGCCAGCAGTTACTCCCAGACACTCCCCTACGAGCAGTACTTC.

In this sample, this clone turned up once. V usage is TRBV7-2 and J usage is TRBJ2-1, with D possibly TRBD1 on 6 matching bases. Germline values: CDR1 SGHTA, CDR2 FQGNSA. CDR3 length equals 16 residues. Trimming took 0 bases from V and 8 from J, leaving 17 bases between them. CDR3 sequence: CASSLASEVWGHEQFF. DNA of the CDR3: TGTGCCAGCAGCTTAGCCAGCGAGGTTTGGGGGCATGAGCAGTTCTTC.

This clone was found a few times. The genes are TRBV4-3 and TRBJ2-7, with D perhaps matching TRBD2 (6 bases). The CDR3 loop spans 16 amino acids. Trimming left V 0 bases short and J 0 bases short, with 12 bases between. Germline lookup yields CDR1 LGHNA and CDR2 YSLEER. CDR3 in DNA: TGCGCCAGCAGCCAAGACTCCGGGGGAAGCTCCTACGAGCAGTACTTC. Its protein product is CASSQDSGGSSYEQYF.

This clone was observed at least ten times. V is TRBV5-1 and J is TRBJ1-2, with D unresolved. V shed 0 bases and J shed 3 bases, with 6 bases lying between them. Germline assignment: CDR1 SGHRS and CDR2 YFSETQ. The CDR3 runs to 13 residues. Here the CDR3 reads CASSLESDYGYTF. CDR3 DNA: TGCGCCAGCAGCTTGGAGTCCGACTATGGCTACACCTTC.

The CDR3 DNA reads as TGTGCCAGCAGGACTAGCGGGGGCCTGGGGTTCTTC. Translating gives CASRTSGGLGFF. The chain uses TRBV27 and TRBJ2-1; 12 nucleotides match TRBD2. Germline V gene sequence: CDR1 MNHEY, CDR2 SMNVEV (reference sequence). This CDR3 region has 12 residues. V lost 6 bases to trimming and J lost 15 bases; unmatched junction nucleotides: 6.

This rearrangement joins TRBV2 to TRBJ2-7; TRBD2 might be the D (5 bases). Germline CDR1 SNHLY, CDR2 FYNNEI. The CDR3 is 15 amino acids. Between the trimmed V and J ends, which lost 2 bases and 2 bases, there was a span of 13 bases. CDR3 nucleotide sequence: TGTGCCAGCAGTGAACGTCTAGCAAGAACCTACGAGCAGTACTTC. The encoded protein is CASSERLARTYEQYF.

This clone was observed a few times. The rearrangement uses TRBV14 and TRBJ2-7; TRBD2 matches 9 bases. Germline lookup yields CDR1 SGHDN and CDR2 FVKESK. The CDR3 sequence is 16 residues long. After removal of 3 bases from V and 3 bases from J, the junction contained 9 bases not matched to a gene. Written as DNA, the CDR3 is TGTGCCAGCAGCCAGGCTAGGACTAGCGCCTACTACGAGCAGTACTTC. Translating gives CASSQARTSAYYEQYF.

This clone has only a few counts. The chain uses TRBV11-3 and TRBJ2-7; D remains unclear. The CDR3 consists of 12 residues. Germline V gene sequence: CDR1 SGHNT, CDR2 YENEEA. Trimming pared 5 bases from V and 2 bases from J, leaving 7 bases between. Here the CDR3 reads CASSRSPYEQYF. The DNA of the CDR3 is TGTGCCAGCAGCCGCAGCCCCTACGAGCAGTACTTC. The full variable domain, completed using reference TRBV11-3 and TRBJ2-7, is EAGVVQSPRYKIIEKKQPVAFWCNPISGHNTLYWYLQNLGQGPELLIRYENEEAVDDSQLPKDRFSAERLKGVDSTLKIQPAELGDSAVYLCASSRSPYEQYFGPGTRLTVT.

This chain links TRBV5-1 with TRBJ1-2, with D possibly being TRBD1 (6 bases). This CDR3 region has 13 residues. V was trimmed by 5 bases and J by 1 base, leaving 9 bases between them. CDR1 SGHRS and CDR2 YFSETQ come from the germline V gene. The DNA of the CDR3 is TGCGCCAGCAGGGCAGGGGTTAACTATGGCTACACCTTC. Protein: CASRAGVNYGYTF.

The chain couples TRBV7-3 to TRBJ2-2, with 8 bases that match TRBD2. This CDR3 spans 17 amino acids. V dropped 2 bases and J dropped 5; count of bases not matched to a gene: 10. Germline V gene sequence: CDR1 SGHTA, CDR2 FQGTGA. CDR3 in amino acids: CASSLGLSGSSTGELFF. In DNA, the CDR3 is TGTGCCAGCAGCTTAGGGTTAAGCGGGAGCAGTACCGGGGAGCTGTTTTTT. The whole variable domain, remainder taken from reference TRBV7-3 and TRBJ2-2, is GAGVSQTPSNKVTEKGKYVELRCDPISGHTALYWYRQSLGQGPEFLIYFQGTGAADDSGLPNDRFFAVRPEGSVSTLKIQRTERGDSAVYLCASSLGLSGSSTGELFFGEGSRLTVL.

The gene calls are TRBV6-1 and TRBJ2-1; 9 nucleotides line up with TRBD1. The ends lost 4 bases at V and 5 bases at J; junction bases unmatched: 9. Germline assignment: CDR1 MNHNS and CDR2 SASEGT. This CDR3 has 16 residues. The CDR3 DNA reads TGTGCCAGCAGTGGACCCGGGACAGGGAGGAACAATGAGCAGTTCTTC. The encoded protein is CASSGPGTGRNNEQFF.

The chain carries TRBV6-1 and TRBJ1-1; TRBD1 matches at 7 bases. The V segment lost 6 bases and the J segment 1 base; nucleotides outside the gene matches: 5. This CDR3 spans 14 amino acids. Per germline, CDR1 MNHNS and CDR2 SASEGT. The CDR3 nucleotides are TGTGCCAGCAGCTCCGGGACAGCGAACACTGAAGCTTTCTTT. Amino acids: CASSSGTANTEAFF.

The rearrangement uses TRBV5-1 and TRBJ2-3; either TRBD1 or TRBD2 may supply D (5 bases each). The CDR3 is 15 residues long. V lost 3 bases and J lost 4, with 15 bases in between. Germline V gives CDR1 SGHRS, CDR2 YFSETQ. For the CDR3, the DNA is TGCGCCAGCAGCTCCGGGACCTTGACTGCAGATACGCAGTATTTT. This sequence encodes CASSSGTLTADTQYF.

The V gene is TRBV7-3, the J gene TRBJ2-5; D is perhaps TRBD1 (5 bases). Germline V lookup: CDR1 SGHTA, CDR2 FQGTGA. This CDR3 spans 17 amino acids. V shed 5 bases and J shed 5 bases, with 24 bases lying between them. CDR3 amino acids: CASSHLPSPGFLETQYF. Here the CDR3 DNA reads TGTGCCAGCAGCCACCTACCAAGTCCAGGGTTTTTGGAGACCCAGTACTTC.

In this sample, this clone turned up once. The V gene is TRBV7-7, the J gene TRBJ2-1; possible D gene TRBD1, 6 bases. V lost 4 bases, J lost 9 bases, and 19 bases lay in between. This CDR3 region has 15 residues. Germline CDR1 and CDR2: SSHAT and FNYEAQ (reference sequence). The CDR3 sequence: CASSSGQTGFGEQFF. The CDR3 region has the DNA TGTGCCAGCAGCTCCGGCCAGACAGGTTTCGGTGAGCAGTTCTTC.

This clone has a handful of counts. The chain couples TRBV19 to TRBJ2-7; D is possibly TRBD2 (5 bases). Between the trimmed V and J ends, which lost 3 bases and 3 bases, there was a span of 12 bases. The CDR3 length is 14 residues. Looked up from germline, CDR1 is LNHDA and CDR2 is SQIVND (reference sequence). The CDR3 protein is CASSISARFYEQYF. The CDR3 bases are TGTGCCAGTAGTATTAGCGCTAGGTTCTACGAGCAGTACTTC.

The J gene is TRBJ1-2, the V gene TRBV6-5; 8 bases are a match to TRBD1. The CDR3 runs to 15 residues. Trimming removed 2 bases from V and 8 bases from J; junction bases left unmatched: 10. The germline CDR1 and CDR2 sequences are MNHEY and SVGAGI. The CDR3 here is CASSYTNSGGKGYTF. CDR3 nucleotide sequence: TGTGCCAGCAGTTACACCAATTCAGGGGGCAAGGGCTACACCTTC.

This chain uses TRBV27 with TRBJ2-2; 7 positions agree with TRBD1. The ends lost 6 bases at V and 0 bases at J; junction bases unmatched: 4. The CDR3 is 15 residues long. Germline V gene sequence: CDR1 MNHEY, CDR2 SMNVEV (reference sequence). CDR3 bases: TGTGCCAGCAGGGAGACAGGGTCGAACACCGGGGAGCTGTTTTTT. This gives the protein CASRETGSNTGELFF.

The chain has TRBV27 and TRBJ2-7, with TRBD1 identical over 7 bases. The CDR3 extends over 14 amino acids. V gave up 0 bases and J gave up 12 bases; unmatched junction bases: 11. Germline V CDR1 and CDR2: MNHEY, SMNVEV (reference sequence). CDR3 in amino acids: CASSLSGTVDDVYF. The CDR3 DNA sequence: TGTGCCAGCAGTTTATCGGGGACAGTGGACGATGTGTACTTC.

The chain couples TRBV7-9 to TRBJ1-2; D gene unclear. The V end lost 1 base, the J end lost 4 bases, and 7 bases lay between the germline ends. In germline, CDR1 is SEHNR, CDR2 FQNEAQ (reference sequence). The CDR3 has 13 residues. CDR3 nucleotide sequence: TGTGCCAGCAGCTTAGACAGCACCTATGGCTACACCTTC. It is translated as CASSLDSTYGYTF.

CDR3 sequence reads: CASRPFKRDRGQSHGYTF. The CDR3 DNA is TGTGCCAGCAGGCCGTTTAAGAGGGACAGGGGGCAATCTCATGGCTACACCTTC. This chain connects TRBV28 to TRBJ1-2; TRBD1 matches 12 bases. This CDR3 has 18 residues. CDR1 is MDHEN and CDR2 is SYDVKM in the germline V gene. V shed 6 bases, J shed 6 bases, and the junction held 17 bases outside the gene matches.

The chain links TRBV5-6 to TRBJ2-1, with TRBD1 matching over 10 bases. The germline CDR1 and CDR2 sequences are SGHDT and YYEEEE. CDR3 length equals 16 residues. The junction had 11 bases not matched to a gene; V was cut back by 3 bases and J by 8 bases. The CDR3 protein is CASSWEPGQGLDEQFF. The DNA of the CDR3 is TGTGCCAGCAGCTGGGAACCGGGACAGGGGTTGGATGAGCAGTTCTTC.

This clone was seen a single time. One junction end disagrees with the germline gene, perhaps due to a read error. The chain recombines TRBV28 with TRBJ1-2, with 8 bases matching TRBD1. The CDR3 extends over 11 amino acids. CDR1 MDHEN and CDR2 SYDVKM come from the germline V gene. The CDR3 loop is CASSGTGGLAF. CDR3 sequence (DNA): TGTGCCAGCAGCGGGACAGGCGGATTAGCCTTC.

V and J are TRBV5-1 and TRBJ2-3; 11 positions match TRBD2. With V trimmed by 1 base and J by 2 bases, 9 bases remained unmatched. Germline loops: CDR1 SGHRS, CDR2 YFSETQ. This CDR3 has 18 residues. The CDR3 bases are TGCGCCAGCAGCTTGACTAGCGGGGGTGCTTTAACCACAGATACGCAGTATTTT. Its protein is CASSLTSGGALTTDTQYF.

The chain joins TRBV9 to TRBJ2-5, with 8 positions matching TRBD2. The germline gives CDR1 SGDLS, CDR2 YYNGEE. The CDR3 is made up of 16 amino acids. Trimming at V came to 1 base and at J to 4 bases, leaving 9 bases not matched to a gene. In DNA form, the CDR3 reads TGTGCCAGCAGCGTACGATTCGGGGGGGCCCCAGAGACCCAGTACTTC. Translated: CASSVRFGGAPETQYF.

V and J are TRBV15 and TRBJ2-7; D not certain. The CDR3 sequence is 14 residues long. V lost 0 bases to trimming and J lost 0 bases, with 6 bases between them. Per germline, CDR1 LNHNV and CDR2 YYDKDF (reference sequence). The CDR3 nucleotides read TGTGCCACCAGCAGAGATCGAGCCTCCTACGAGCAGTACTTC. Protein sequence: CATSRDRASYEQYF.